A single TCR beta chain is shown here with its context. This sample is drawn from a study of post-analysis software for immune sequencing data. Across the whole study: Some patients lacked subtype; others had relapsing-remitting, secondary progressive or progressive-relapsing disease.

Sequencing libraries made from TCR beta cDNA carried unique molecular identifiers. TCRdb redid the calling of the PCR reads with MiXCR, one entry per CDR3 protein. In the table there are about 760,000 distinct CDR3 sequences, about 27% of which are singletons. The sample was blood. This TCR was sampled from a girl between 10 and 17 years old with multiple sclerosis.

The CDR3 bases are TGTGCCAGCAGCCATAAAGGGGGAGGACCCTACGAGCAGTACTTC. Translation: CASSHKGGGPYEQYF. The chain couples TRBV3-1 to TRBJ2-7; D possibly uses TRBD1 or TRBD2 (6 bases each). Germline V CDR1 and CDR2: LGHDT, YNNKEL (reference sequence). Trimming cost V 3 bases and J 2 bases, with 14 bases left between them. The CDR3 extends over 15 amino acids.